This record covers a single T cell receptor beta chain. Its antigen is still unknown. Every sample had a minimum of 6 million PBMCs isolated. The data are from a study of blood T cells in healthy people across ages. Using a J-beta primer mix together with a sample-barcoded 5' primer, a second PCR was run for roughly 6 to 11 cycles. One entry per CDR3 protein results from TCRdb running MiXCR on the 5' RACE reads. This sample has about a million distinct CDR3 sequences, with around 49% found just once. Study-wide findings and caveats: In long-lived donors, naive CD4+ cell counts and diversity exceeded those of aged donors. Naive and antigen-experienced cells could not be conclusively compared, given unsorted PBMCs.

V was trimmed by 6 bases and J by 0 bases, leaving 6 bases between them. Germline V gene lookup returns CDR1 ENHRY and CDR2 SYGVKD. This CDR3 is built from 12 residues. The clonotype originates from a man younger than 45 in good health. This chain connects TRBV10-3 to TRBJ2-7; no clear D gene. Sequenced input: blood. The DNA of the CDR3 is TGTGCCATCAGGCAGGACTCCTACGAGCAGTACTTC. Its protein product is CAIRQDSYEQYF.